The rows below give T cell receptor beta chains drawn from one sample of a study of shared clonotypes between healthy human individuals. Profiling relied on immunoSEQ multiplex PCR, and the TCRdb table lists in-frame clones only, not all of them. The table lists roughly 2 million clones, roughly 96% of them singletons. Sequencing input: naive CD4+ T cells sorted from blood. These receptor sequences come from a man aged 18 to 29 in good health. The CDR3 runs from the conserved cysteine through the conserved F or W. D genes are given only for firm matches. Where a row states a size, it is once, few, many or the class of an expanded clone; other rows omit it.

D gene: -
V gene: TRBV6-5
J gene: TRBJ2-7
clone size: -
CDR3 DNA: TGTGCCAGCAGTTCCTACAGGGATGGCGAGCAGTACTTC
CDR3 protein: CASSSYRDGEQYF

D gene: TRBD1
V gene: TRBV9
J gene: TRBJ1-3
clone size: -
CDR3 DNA: TGTGCCAGCAGCGTAGGGCTGGGACAGAAACTAAACACCATATATTTT
CDR3 protein: CASSVGLGQKLNTIYF

D gene: -
V gene: TRBV5-1
J gene: TRBJ1-2
clone size: -
CDR3 DNA: TGCGCCAGCAGCCCTTACGTGGACACGTCCTATGGCTACACCTTC
CDR3 protein: CASSPYVDTSYGYTF

D gene: -
V gene: TRBV5-6
J gene: TRBJ1-1
clone size: many
CDR3 DNA: TGTGCCAGCAGCTTGGGGCCAGAAGCTTTCTTT
CDR3 protein: CASSLGPEAFF

D gene: -
V gene: TRBV9
J gene: TRBJ2-3
clone size: -
CDR3 DNA: TGTGCCAGCAGCGCGCGGGCCTTTGGCACAGATACGCAGTATTTT
CDR3 protein: CASSARAFGTDTQYF

D gene: -
V gene: TRBV28
J gene: TRBJ2-3
clone size: -
CDR3 DNA: TGTGCCAGCAGGCCCCGTAGGGATACGCAGTATTTT
CDR3 protein: CASRPRRDTQYF

D gene: TRBD1
V gene: TRBV6-5
J gene: TRBJ1-2
clone size: -
CDR3 DNA: TGTGCCAGCAGTACAACCCCAGGGGGGAGATATGGCTACACCTTC
CDR3 protein: CASSTTPGGRYGYTF

D gene: -
V gene: TRBV11-2
J gene: TRBJ2-7
clone size: -
CDR3 DNA: TGTGCCAGCAGCCGAGAATTGGACCTACCCCGAGCTTACTTC
CDR3 protein: CASSRELDLPRAYF

D gene: -
V gene: TRBV6-1
J gene: TRBJ2-7
clone size: -
CDR3 DNA: TGTGCCACCGAAGTGGCAGACTACGAGCAGTACTTC
CDR3 protein: CATEVADYEQYF

D gene: TRBD1
V gene: TRBV5-1
J gene: TRBJ1-2
clone size: once
CDR3 DNA: TGCGCCAGCAGCCCACAGGGGGCTAATGGCTACACCTTC
CDR3 protein: CASSPQGANGYTF

D gene: TRBD1
V gene: TRBV5-8
J gene: TRBJ2-7
clone size: -
CDR3 DNA: TGTGCCAGCAGCTTGACCAATGACAGGGGCGGCTCCTACGAGCAGTACTTC
CDR3 protein: CASSLTNDRGGSYEQYF

D gene: -
V gene: TRBV10-1
J gene: TRBJ1-1
clone size: -
CDR3 DNA: TGCGCCAGCAGTGACCCGAACACTGAAGCTTTCTTT
CDR3 protein: CASSDPNTEAFF

D gene: -
V gene: TRBV21-1
J gene: TRBJ2-5
clone size: once
CDR3 DNA: TGTGCCAGCAGCAAACGCCAAGAGACCCAGTACTTC
CDR3 protein: CASSKRQETQYF

D gene: -
V gene: TRBV30
J gene: TRBJ1-6
clone size: -
CDR3 DNA: TGTGCCTGGAGTGTACCTCCGGCATCACCCCTCCACTTT
CDR3 protein: CAWSVPPASPLHF

D gene: TRBD2
V gene: TRBV4-3
J gene: TRBJ2-7
clone size: once
CDR3 DNA: TGCGCCAGCAGCCGGACTAGCGGTAACTACGAGCAGTACTTC
CDR3 protein: CASSRTSGNYEQYF

D gene: TRBD1
V gene: TRBV28
J gene: TRBJ1-6
clone size: few
CDR3 DNA: TGTGCCAGCAGTAGGGACAGTAATTCACCCCTCCACTTT
CDR3 protein: CASSRDSNSPLHF

D gene: -
V gene: TRBV2
J gene: TRBJ1-1
clone size: -
CDR3 DNA: TGTGCCAGCAGGAGAGGGGCAGGCGAGAACACTGAAGCTTTCTTT
CDR3 protein: CASRRGAGENTEAFF

D gene: -
V gene: TRBV7-2
J gene: TRBJ2-5
clone size: -
CDR3 DNA: TGTGCCAGCAGCCGTACAAGACAAGAGACCCAGTACTTC
CDR3 protein: CASSRTRQETQYF

D gene: -
V gene: TRBV4-1
J gene: TRBJ2-6
clone size: -
CDR3 DNA: TGCGCCAGCAGCCAAACCTCGACGGAGACAGTCCGCTCTGGGGCCAACGTCCTGACTTTC
CDR3 protein: CASSQTSTETVRSGANVLTF

D gene: -
V gene: TRBV5-1
J gene: TRBJ2-1
clone size: -
CDR3 DNA: TGCGCCAGCAGCTTGGTGGGGCAGGCCAGGAGCTCCTACAATGAGCAGTTCTTC
CDR3 protein: CASSLVGQARSSYNEQFF

D gene: -
V gene: TRBV5-1
J gene: TRBJ2-2
clone size: -
CDR3 DNA: TGCGCCAGCTCGGACAGACCGAACACCGGGGAGCTGTTTTTT
CDR3 protein: CASSDRPNTGELFF

D gene: TRBD2
V gene: TRBV6-5
J gene: TRBJ2-5
clone size: -
CDR3 DNA: TGTGCCAGCAGGGCACTAGCGGGGGGTCCAGAGACCCAGTACTTC
CDR3 protein: CASRALAGGPETQYF

D gene: TRBD2
V gene: TRBV6-6
J gene: TRBJ2-3
clone size: -
CDR3 DNA: TGTGCCAGCAGTTACTCACGGCTAGCGGGGATGGATACGCAGTATTTT
CDR3 protein: CASSYSRLAGMDTQYF

D gene: -
V gene: TRBV10-3
J gene: TRBJ2-7
clone size: once
CDR3 DNA: TGTGCCATCAGTGAGTCGGGATACCCACCCCTCGAGCAGTACTTC
CDR3 protein: CAISESGYPPLEQYF

D gene: -
V gene: TRBV4-1
J gene: TRBJ2-1
clone size: -
CDR3 DNA: TGCGCCAGCAGCGCTCAGGGCAATGAGCAGTTCTTC
CDR3 protein: CASSAQGNEQFF

D gene: -
V gene: TRBV11-2
J gene: TRBJ2-1
clone size: once
CDR3 DNA: TGTGCCAGCAGATCCGGACAGTTTTACAATGAGCAGTTCTTC
CDR3 protein: CASRSGQFYNEQFF

D gene: -
V gene: TRBV5-6
J gene: TRBJ2-1
clone size: -
CDR3 DNA: TGTGCCAGCACCCTCGAGGACCACTCCTACAATGAGCAGTTCTTC
CDR3 protein: CASTLEDHSYNEQFF